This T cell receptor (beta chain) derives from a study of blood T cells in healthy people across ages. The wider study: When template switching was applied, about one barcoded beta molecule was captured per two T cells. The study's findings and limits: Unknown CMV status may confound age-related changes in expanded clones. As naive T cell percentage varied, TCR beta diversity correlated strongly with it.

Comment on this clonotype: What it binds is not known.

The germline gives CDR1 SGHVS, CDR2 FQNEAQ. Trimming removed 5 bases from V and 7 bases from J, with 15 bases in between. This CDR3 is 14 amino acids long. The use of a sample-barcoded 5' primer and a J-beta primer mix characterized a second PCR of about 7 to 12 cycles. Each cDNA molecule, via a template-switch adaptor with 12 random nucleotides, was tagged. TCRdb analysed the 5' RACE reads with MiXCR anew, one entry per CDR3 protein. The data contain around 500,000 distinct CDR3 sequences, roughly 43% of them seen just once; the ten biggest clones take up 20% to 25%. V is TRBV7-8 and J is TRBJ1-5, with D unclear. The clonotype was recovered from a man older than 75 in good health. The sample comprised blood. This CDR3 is CASSRTMGSQPQHF. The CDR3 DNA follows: TGTGCCAGCAGCCGTACGATGGGGTCACAGCCCCAGCATTTT.